This entry describes one TCR beta chain. This sample is drawn from a study of shared clonotypes between healthy human individuals. In the naive CD8 group, cells lacked CD45RO and were positively selected for CCR7, so terminally differentiated effector memory CD45RA+ cells were left out. Here immunoSEQ multiplex PCR was the method, and the copy in TCRdb shows in-frame clones only, minus some. The sample records some 2,000,000 clones, approximately 94% being singletons. Germline values: CDR1 SGHVS, CDR2 FQNEAQ. Trimming took 1 base from V and 7 from J; bases not matched to a gene: 8. The CDR3 contains 16 residues.

The sample taken for sequencing was naive CD8+ T cells sorted from blood. This clonotype was sampled from a man between 18 and 29 years old in good health. The V call is TRBV7-8, the J call TRBJ1-2; 11 bases map to TRBD1. The CDR3 sequence: CASSLDGGTGGRGYTF. The CDR3, as DNA: TGTGCCAGCAGCTTAGATGGCGGGACAGGGGGTCGTGGCTACACCTTC.